This entry is about one TCR beta chain. This clonotype was seen repeatedly, ten times or more. No antigen is known for it. Base qualities are missing; no much larger clone stands one base away. V and J lose 3 bases and 6 bases, and a span of 7 bases separates them. The CDR3 spans 13 residues, from the cysteine through the phenylalanine. The DNA shown is the 39-base CDR3, in frame from base 1. The germline V gene supplies CDR1 KGHDR and CDR2 SFDVKD. Preparation of the library involved 5' RACE. The sequencing machine was an Illumina HiSeq 2000. Template switching added a universal primer binding site, and the final cDNA carried a unique molecular identifier that allowed TCR cDNA molecules to be counted accurately. First-strand cDNA for TCR alpha and beta chains was synthesized from specific primers in the conserved constant-segment region. To control for contamination, each cDNA library was double barcoded with a SMART-Mk sample barcode plus Illumina barcodes. Two successive PCR steps introduced TruSeq adapter sequences along with Illumina sample barcodes. The Illumina HiSeq platform was used with custom primers to sequence TCR alpha and beta cDNA libraries. As for the original processing: Raw reads were processed with MiGEC to extract unique molecular identifiers, and MiXCR was used to determine CDR3 positions. Recombination models were inferred per individual with the repgenHMM and IGoR tools using an EM algorithm. The tcR package in R was used for shared clonotype analysis, with sharing normalized by the product of cloneset sizes. Out-of-frame nonproductive sequences were analyzed to study raw recombination free of thymic and clonal selection effects. TCRdb reprocessed the public reads (quality trimming at Q25 with fastp, clone calling with MiXCR) and kept in-frame beta chains. Rows are combined by CDR3 protein, so each entry shows the most common genes and DNA. The V and J calls here are based on TCRdb, not the publication. This sample comprises approximately 630,000 distinct CDR3 sequences, around 7.5% of them detected only once. The top ten clones comprise 1.6% of the sample.

This specimen comes from a study of identical twins (dated by TCRdb to about 2016). Background on the whole study: To test whether fetal clonotypes persist, this study deep-sequenced TCR alpha and beta repertoires from monozygotic twins, from unrelated adults of various ages, and from cord blood. Replicate twin experiments were performed at different times using different library preparation protocols to rule out contamination. The full study reports these points: Out-of-frame TCR alpha sharing in monozygotic twins was systematically underestimated by recombination models, whereas sharing between unrelated individuals was in agreement with the recombination models. Invariant T cells such as MAIT and iNKT could partly confound zero-insertion analyses, though diverse VJ usage argued against this for most clonotypes. Fewer insertions were carried by abundant cord blood beta clonotypes; a weaker similar trend was observed in young adult naive repertoires, while no such trend was observed in memory repertoires. Because the same donors could not be followed over many years, the conclusions depended on cross-sectional statistical analysis. Out-of-frame TCR alpha sequences shared between twins showed an excess of low generation-probability sequences compared with coincidental sharing between unrelated individuals. Excess twin sharing in beta out-of-frame sequences was weaker because fewer shared sequences lowered the signal-to-noise ratio.

All donors were healthy Caucasians. The twin cohort comprised three pairs of female monozygotic twins, all aged about 18 to 29 years. The RNA used for TCR libraries was isolated from peripheral blood mononuclear cells. These data were also filed under a second study, of yellow fever vaccine responses in identical twins. Reported in the second study: According to the authors, the vaccine-induced T cell response in identical twins seemed to be partly convergent and partly specific to each individual. In identical twins, the study followed T cell clones that responded to the vaccine with precision.

The chain is assembled from TRBV24-1 and TRBJ2-2, with a tentative D gene TRBD1 over 5 matching bases. This receptor was identified in a woman aged 18-30 years in good health. Material: PBMCs. The CDR3 amino acid sequence is: CATSDTRAGELFF. The DNA sequence is given as TGTGCCACCAGTGATACCAGGGCCGGGGAGCTGTTTTTT.